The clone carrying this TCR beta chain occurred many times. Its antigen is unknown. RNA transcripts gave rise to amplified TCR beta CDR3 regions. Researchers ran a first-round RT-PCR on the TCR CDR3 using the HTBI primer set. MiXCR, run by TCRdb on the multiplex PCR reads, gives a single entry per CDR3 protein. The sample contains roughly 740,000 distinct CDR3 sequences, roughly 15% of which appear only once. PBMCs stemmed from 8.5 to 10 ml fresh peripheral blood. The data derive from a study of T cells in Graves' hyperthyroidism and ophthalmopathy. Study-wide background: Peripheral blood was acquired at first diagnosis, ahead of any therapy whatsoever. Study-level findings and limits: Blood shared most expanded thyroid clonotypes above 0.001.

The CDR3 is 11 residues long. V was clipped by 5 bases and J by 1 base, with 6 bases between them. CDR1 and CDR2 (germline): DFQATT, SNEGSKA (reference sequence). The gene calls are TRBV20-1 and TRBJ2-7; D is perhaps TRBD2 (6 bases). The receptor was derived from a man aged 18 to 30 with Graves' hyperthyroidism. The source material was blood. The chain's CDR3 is CSAGTSYEQYF. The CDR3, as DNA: TGCAGTGCTGGGACTTCCTACGAGCAGTACTTC.